The clone carrying this T cell receptor (beta chain) was observed once. Its antigen is currently unknown. The sample originates from a study of graft-versus-host responses after intestinal transplantation. Whole-study context: Every recipient underwent anti-thymocyte globulin induction, then tacrolimus and steroids for three to four years.

Measured with immunoSEQ multiplex PCR; TCRdb has only the in-frame clones, and not every one. The sample shows approximately 110,000 clones, around 90% of them seen only once. Whole-study results and caveats: Some GvH clones appeared in ileal mucosa or blood before recipient bone marrow.

Trimming removed 1 base from V and 6 bases from J, with 11 bases in between. Germline CDR1 SEHNR, CDR2 FQNEAQ (reference sequence). The CDR3 totals 14 residues. V gene TRBV7-9 combines with J gene TRBJ2-3; D is uncertain. The specimen was unstimulated CD4+ T cells sorted from spleen or lymph node cells, collected before transplant. This sequence was found in a human donor who was the organ donor for an intestinal transplant. CDR3 DNA sequence: TGTGCCAGCAGCTTAGATTGGGCTGCCGATACGCAGTATTTT. As protein: CASSLDWAADTQYF.